The T cell receptor (beta chain) under discussion was sequenced for a study of response to subunit inactivated influenza vaccine. Study results and limitations: Authors suggested each seasonal flu vaccination may recruit only limited numbers of new T cells.

V lost 3 bases and J lost 3; bases outside the gene matches: 7. The CDR3 has 17 amino acids. Germline V lookup: CDR1 SNHLY, CDR2 FYNNEI. About this clonotype: The antigen is not known.

Using its own MiXCR run on the RT-PCR reads, TCRdb lists one record per CDR3 protein. The sample yields around 750,000 distinct CDR3 sequences, 21% seen once. The sequence derives from a man between 45 and 60 years old who received an inactivated influenza vaccine. The chain employs TRBV2 and TRBJ2-7; 14 bases line up with TRBD2. The specimen comprised PBMCs from blood, sampled 5 days after vaccination. Written as DNA, the CDR3 is TGTGCCAGCAGTGATTTATCCGGGACTAGCGGGAGCTACGAGCAGTACTTC. Protein product: CASSDLSGTSGSYEQYF.